Listed here are 14 T cell receptor beta chains from one sample, sequenced in a study of cytomegalovirus exposure and HLA in healthy donors. Primers for the PCR totalled 60 Vbeta and 13 Jbeta. The assay was immunoSEQ multiplex PCR, and TCRdb's table has in-frame clones only and misses some. The table includes about 75,000 clones, approximately 82% detected once. The sequenced sample was PBMCs. All receptors derive from a man in his 70s in good health and CMV-seropositive.

V gene TRBV27 combines with J gene TRBJ2-7; D remains unclear. This CDR3 contains 13 residues. The germline V gene has CDR1 MNHEY and CDR2 SMNVEV (reference sequence). V lost 6 bases and J lost 6, with 15 bases in between. The CDR3 loop reads CASRLTYRSEQYF. The CDR3 coding sequence is TGTGCCAGCAGGCTTACCTACCGGAGCGAGCAGTACTTC.

In this sample, this clone turned up once. The chain uses TRBV10-2 and TRBJ1-4; D ambiguous. Germline CDR1 and CDR2: WSHSY and SAAADI. The CDR3 loop spans 13 amino acids. The germline V and J ends were trimmed by 8 bases and 3 bases, with 10 bases remaining between them. CDR3 nucleotides: TGCGCCAGCGCGGGTGCACCTAATGAAAAACTGTTTTTT. Its translation is CASAGAPNEKLFF.

V gene TRBV7-9 combines with J gene TRBJ2-7, with 7 bases that match TRBD2. Germline V lookup: CDR1 SEHNR, CDR2 FQNEAQ (reference sequence). This CDR3 is 16 amino acids long. V was pared by 2 bases and J by 4 bases, with 11 bases of the junction left unmatched. The CDR3 region is CASSLFLAGEGYEQYF. In nucleotides, the CDR3 is TGTGCCAGCAGCTTATTTCTGGCGGGAGAGGGGTACGAGCAGTACTTC.

V is TRBV27 and J is TRBJ2-7, with 9 bases aligning to TRBD2. J gave up 0 bases and V 5 bases, and 5 bases lay outside the gene matches. CDR1 is MNHEY and CDR2 is SMNVEV in the germline V gene (reference sequence). The CDR3 consists of 15 residues. The DNA for the CDR3 is TGTGCCAGCAGTCGGCTAGCGGGGCCCTCCTACGAGCAGTACTTC. Translation gives CASSRLAGPSYEQYF.

A few counts support this clone. This chain joins TRBV6-5 and TRBJ1-4; D is uncertain. The CDR3 runs 12 residues. The germline gives CDR1 MNHEY, CDR2 SVGAGI. The V end was cut by 6 bases, the J end by 8 bases, with 10 bases between. The CDR3 DNA sequence: TGTGCCAGCAGCACGGCAGGCGAAAAACTGTTTTTT. Translated, it gives CASSTAGEKLFF.

The chain employs TRBV7-6 and TRBJ2-1; TRBD1 agrees at 7 bases. Germline V gene data show CDR1 as SGHVS and CDR2 as FNYEAQ. This CDR3 is 15 amino acids long. V was pared by 2 bases and J by 1 base, with 2 bases of the junction left unmatched. CDR3 in amino acids: CASSLQGVSYNEQFF. The CDR3 bases are TGTGCCAGCAGCTTACAGGGGGTGTCCTACAATGAGCAGTTCTTC.

The rearrangement links TRBV6-1 to TRBJ2-2; tentative D call: TRBD2 (5 bases). Germline values: CDR1 MNHNS, CDR2 SASEGT. Trimming left V 9 bases short and J 1 base short, with 12 bases between. The CDR3 runs 14 residues. CDR3 in DNA: TGTGCCAGTGCGCGGGCAGTGAACACCGGGGAGCTGTTTTTT. Amino acids: CASARAVNTGELFF.

The chain couples TRBV11-3 to TRBJ2-3; 8 bases line up with TRBD1. The germline V gene has CDR1 SGHNT and CDR2 YENEEA. The V gene end was trimmed by 4 bases and the J gene end by 6 bases; junction bases not matched to a gene: 12. The CDR3 loop spans 16 amino acids. CDR3 coding DNA: TGTGCCAGCAGCTCTGGGGCCAGGGGGCGGTTGGATACGCAGTATTTT. This translates into CASSSGARGRLDTQYF.

V usage is TRBV5-1 and J usage is TRBJ2-3; no definite D call. This CDR3 spans 16 amino acids. Germline-derived CDR1 and CDR2 are SGHRS and YFSETQ. The V end was cut by 4 bases, the J end by 0 bases, with 15 bases between. As DNA, the CDR3 is TGCGCCAGCAGCCCCTACAGACCCTTTAGCACAGATACGCAGTATTTT. Its translation is CASSPYRPFSTDTQYF.

J is TRBJ1-3 and V is TRBV5-4; perhaps TRBD1 as D (5 bases). Trimming cost V 3 bases and J 2 bases, with 15 bases left between them. CDR1 and CDR2 (germline): SGHNT, YYREEE (reference sequence). CDR3 size: 16 residues. CDR3 protein: CASSSNSGGAGNTIYF. CDR3 DNA: TGTGCCAGCAGCTCAAACTCAGGAGGGGCTGGAAACACCATATATTTT.

This clone appeared a few times. The V gene is TRBV7-2, the J gene TRBJ2-1, with 9 nucleotides matching TRBD2. Germline V CDR1 and CDR2: SGHTA, FQGNSA. With V trimmed by 0 bases and J by 4 bases, 1 base remained unmatched. The CDR3 covers 15 residues. This CDR3 reads CASSLASGGYNEQFF. DNA for the CDR3: TGTGCCAGCAGCTTAGCTAGCGGGGGATACAATGAGCAGTTCTTC.

This clone has more than one count but fewer than ten. CDR3 in amino acids: CASSRTGGANTGELFF. CDR3 bases: TGCGCCAGCTCCAGGACAGGGGGTGCGAACACCGGGGAGCTGTTTTTT. The rearrangement uses TRBV10-2 and TRBJ2-2; 10 nucleotides agree with TRBD1. This CDR3 has 16 amino acids. The germline gives CDR1 WSHSY, CDR2 SAAADI. The V and J ends lost 8 bases and 0 bases, in that order; junction bases with no gene match: 6.

The chain is built from TRBV6-1 and TRBJ2-2, with 11 bases matching TRBD2. The V gene end was trimmed by 6 bases and the J gene end by 11 bases; junction bases not matched to a gene: 11. The germline V gene has CDR1 MNHNS and CDR2 SASEGT. This CDR3 comprises 15 residues. In DNA form, the CDR3 reads TGTGCCAGCAGCCGACTAGCGGGGACTCTCGGTGAGCTGTTTTTT. Its translation: CASSRLAGTLGELFF.

J is TRBJ1-4 and V is TRBV2; no clear D gene. Trimming left V 10 bases short and J 1 base short, with 10 bases between. CDR1 SNHLY and CDR2 FYNNEI come from the germline V gene. The CDR3 is 13 residues long. CDR3 nucleotide sequence: TGTGCCATCGGACGGGGAACTAATGAAAAACTGTTTTTT. Protein sequence: CAIGRGTNEKLFF. Full variable domain (remainder filled in from reference TRBV2 and TRBJ1-4): EPEVTQTPSHQVTQMGQEVILRCVPISNHLYFYWYRQILGQKVEFLVSFYNNEISEKSEIFDDQFSVERPDGSNFTLKIRSTKLEDSAMYFCAIGRGTNEKLFFGSGTQLSVL.